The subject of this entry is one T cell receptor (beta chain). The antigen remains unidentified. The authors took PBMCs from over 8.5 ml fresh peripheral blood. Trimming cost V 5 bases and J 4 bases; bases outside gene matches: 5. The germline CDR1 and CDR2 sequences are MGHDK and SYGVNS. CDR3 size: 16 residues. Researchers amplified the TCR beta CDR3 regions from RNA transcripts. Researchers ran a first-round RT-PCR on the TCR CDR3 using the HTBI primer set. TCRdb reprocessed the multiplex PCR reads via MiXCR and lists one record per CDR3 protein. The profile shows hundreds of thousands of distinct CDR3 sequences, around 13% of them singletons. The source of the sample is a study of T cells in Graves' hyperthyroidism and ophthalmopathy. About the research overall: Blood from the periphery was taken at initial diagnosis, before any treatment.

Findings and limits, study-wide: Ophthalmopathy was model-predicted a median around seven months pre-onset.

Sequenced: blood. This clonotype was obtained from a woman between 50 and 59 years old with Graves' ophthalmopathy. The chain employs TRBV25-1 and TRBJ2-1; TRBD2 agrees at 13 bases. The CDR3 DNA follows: TGTGCCAGCAGTCTTCAGGGACTAGCGGGATACAATGAGCAGTTCTTC. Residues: CASSLQGLAGYNEQFF.